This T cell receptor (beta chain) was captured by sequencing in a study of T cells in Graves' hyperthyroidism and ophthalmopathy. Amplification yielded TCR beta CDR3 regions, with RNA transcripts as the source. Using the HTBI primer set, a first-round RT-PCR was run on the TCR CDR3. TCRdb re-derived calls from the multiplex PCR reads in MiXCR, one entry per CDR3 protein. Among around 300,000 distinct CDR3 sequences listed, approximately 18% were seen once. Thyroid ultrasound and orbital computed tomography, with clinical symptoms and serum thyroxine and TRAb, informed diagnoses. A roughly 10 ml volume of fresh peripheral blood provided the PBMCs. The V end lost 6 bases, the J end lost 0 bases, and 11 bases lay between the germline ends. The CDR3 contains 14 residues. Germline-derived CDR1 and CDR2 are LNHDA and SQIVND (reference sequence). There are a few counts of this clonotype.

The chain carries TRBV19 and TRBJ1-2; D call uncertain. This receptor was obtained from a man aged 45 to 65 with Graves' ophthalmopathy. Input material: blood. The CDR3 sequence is CASRRTPSNYGYTF. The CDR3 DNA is TGTGCCAGTAGGAGAACGCCATCTAACTATGGCTACACCTTC.